Each of the 30 T cell receptor beta chains below was sequenced from the same sample in a study of T cell changes during pregnancy in multiple sclerosis. The method was immunoSEQ multiplex PCR; TCRdb's version includes in-frame clones alone and lacks a portion of them. The sample includes 95,000 to 110,000 clones, roughly 90% of them seen just once. The material was peripheral blood, obtained in the third trimester of pregnancy. All receptors derive from a female donor in good health, enrolled as a control in a pregnancy study.

The rearrangement links TRBV7-8 to TRBJ2-3, with 9 nucleotides matching TRBD1. The germline CDR1 and CDR2 sequences are SGHVS and FQNEAQ. V dropped 4 bases and J dropped 4; count of bases not matched to a gene: 9. The CDR3 loop spans 16 amino acids. The CDR3 DNA reads as TGTGCCAGCAGCTGGGGGGGACAGGGATTCGCAGATACGCAGTATTTT. The encoded protein is CASSWGGQGFADTQYF.

Here the CDR3 reads CASSPLGTGIKTNYGYTF. The CDR3, as DNA: TGTGCCAGCTCACCCCTCGGGACAGGGATAAAGACTAACTATGGCTACACCTTC. The V and J genes are TRBV18 and TRBJ1-2; 9 bases line up with TRBD1. The CDR3 is 18 residues long. V shed 3 bases and J 0 bases; nucleotides not matched to a gene: 11. The germline V gene encodes CDR1 KGHSH and CDR2 LQKENI. Supplemented by reference TRBV18 and TRBJ1-2, the full variable domain reads NAGVMQNPRHLVRRRGQEARLRCSPMKGHSHVYWYRQLPEEGLKFMVYLQKENIIDESGMPKERFSAEFPKEGPSILRIQQVVRGDSAAYFCASSPLGTGIKTNYGYTFGSGTRLTVV.

This sequence joins TRBV7-6 and TRBJ2-2, with a tentative D call TRBD1 (5 bases). Trimming took off 5 bases at V and 5 bases at J, with 6 bases between the two ends. Germline lookup yields CDR1 SGHVS and CDR2 FNYEAQ. The CDR3 runs to 12 residues. The CDR3 sequence is CASSPGTGELFF. CDR3 DNA sequence: TGTGCCAGCAGCCCAGGGACCGGGGAGCTGTTTTTT.

V gene TRBV7-2 combines with J gene TRBJ1-2; no firm D call. This CDR3 has 14 residues. V shed 5 bases and J shed 5 bases, with 15 bases lying between them. Germline V gene sequence: CDR1 SGHTA, CDR2 FQGNSA. The CDR3 is CASSRLGSSYGYTF. The CDR3 nucleotides read TGTGCCAGCAGCCGACTGGGTTCTTCATATGGCTACACCTTC.

The rearrangement links TRBV11-3 to TRBJ2-7; 7 bases map to TRBD2. Germline-derived CDR1 and CDR2 are SGHNT and YENEEA. The junction had 5 bases not matched to a gene; V was cut back by 0 bases and J by 3 bases. The CDR3 consists of 15 residues. The chain's CDR3 is CASSLEGGGYYEQYF. The CDR3 nucleotides are TGTGCCAGCAGCTTAGAAGGCGGGGGATACTACGAGCAGTACTTC.

The chain employs TRBV9 and TRBJ2-6; D remains unclear. The CDR3 sequence is 13 residues long. The V gene's germline CDR1 is SGDLS and CDR2 YYNGEE. Trimming removed 7 bases at V and 4 bases at J, with 9 bases between. CDR3 sequence reads: CASGQPGANVLTF. The CDR3 DNA sequence: TGTGCCAGCGGGCAGCCCGGGGCCAACGTCCTGACTTTC.

The gene calls are TRBV4-3 and TRBJ2-7, with 11 bases identical to TRBD1. The DNA end is a closer match to TRBJ2-5, so the J assignment may be wrong. Germline V CDR1 and CDR2: LGHNA, YSLEER. The CDR3 has 17 residues. This CDR3 is CASSQGRGTGGQETQYF. The CDR3 DNA sequence: TGCGCCAGCAGCCAAGGCAGGGGGACAGGGGGACAAGAGACCCAGTACTTC.

The V gene is TRBV19, the J gene TRBJ1-1; the match to TRBD1 covers 8 bases. The ends lost 3 bases at V and 4 bases at J; junction bases unmatched: 7. CDR3 length equals 15 residues. Germline CDR1 is LNHDA and CDR2 is SQIVND (reference sequence). CDR3 DNA: TGTGCCAGTAGTATCCAGGGGGCGGTAGCCACTGAAGCTTTCTTT. This gives the protein CASSIQGAVATEAFF.

This clone was detected a few times. This chain joins TRBV30 and TRBJ1-1; D is ambiguous. The CDR3 spans 13 residues. CDR1 and CDR2 from the germline V gene are GTSNPN and SVGIG (reference sequence). V was cut by 2 bases and J by 1 base, with 8 bases left in between. DNA for the CDR3: TGTGCCTGGAGTCGGCAGGCGAACACTGAAGCTTTCTTT. Protein sequence: CAWSRQANTEAFF.

The rearrangement uses TRBV7-2 and TRBJ2-7; TRBD1 matches 7 bases. This CDR3 region has 14 residues. Germline V gene lookup returns CDR1 SGHTA and CDR2 FQGNSA. V lost 1 base to trimming and J lost 3 bases; unmatched junction nucleotides: 3. The CDR3 DNA is TGTGCCAGCAGCTTAGGACAGGGTATCTACGAGCAGTACTTC. Amino acid sequence: CASSLGQGIYEQYF.

This rearrangement joins TRBV7-8 to TRBJ2-5, with D uncertain. V lost 3 bases and J 1 base, leaving 9 bases between the germline ends. Germline values: CDR1 SGHVS, CDR2 FQNEAQ. This CDR3 has 14 amino acids. DNA of the CDR3: TGTGCCAGCAGCTTTGGCGGATTCCAAGAGACCCAGTACTTC. Its protein is CASSFGGFQETQYF.

The chain has TRBV7-8 and TRBJ1-2, with 10 positions matching TRBD1. J lost 3 bases, V lost 5 bases, and 12 bases had no gene match. Germline V lookup: CDR1 SGHVS, CDR2 FQNEAQ. The CDR3 is 17 amino acids. CDR3 nucleotide sequence: TGTGCCAGCAGCCGGGCTGGGGGGGGACAGGGGTACTATGGCTACACCTTC. Protein product: CASSRAGGGQGYYGYTF.

The chain links TRBV29-1 to TRBJ2-2; 8 bases agree with TRBD1. Trimming cost V 4 bases and J 5 bases; bases outside gene matches: 3. The CDR3 runs to 13 residues. The germline CDR1 and CDR2 sequences are SQVTM and ANQGSEA. CDR3 loop: CSVVQGGTGELFF. The CDR3 DNA reads TGCAGCGTTGTACAGGGGGGAACCGGGGAGCTGTTTTTT.

The CDR3 is CASSPLRAGTDTQYF. CDR3 nucleotides: TGTGCCAGCTCACCCCTCCGGGCGGGAACAGATACGCAGTATTTT. The chain has TRBV18 and TRBJ2-3, with D tentatively TRBD2 (6 bases). V was cut by 3 bases and J by 3 bases, with 13 bases left in between. CDR3 length: 15 amino acids. Germline assignment: CDR1 KGHSH and CDR2 LQKENI.

The chain joins TRBV2 to TRBJ2-2; possible D gene TRBD1, 5 bases. The CDR3 contains 15 residues. From germline, CDR1 is SNHLY and CDR2 FYNNEI. Trimming pared 5 bases from V and 6 bases from J, leaving 16 bases between. The CDR3 DNA is TGTGCCAGCAGTTCGACAGCGCCCCTGGCCGGGGAGCTGTTTTTT. It codes for CASSSTAPLAGELFF.

The CDR3, as DNA: TGCGCCAGCAGCCAAGGAATGGTGTCAGTAAGCGGGGAGCTGTTTTTT. This translates into CASSQGMVSVSGELFF. The J gene is TRBJ2-2, the V gene TRBV4-3; the D is unclear. Trimming cost V 1 base and J 7 bases, with 16 bases left between them. Germline CDR1 reads LGHNA; CDR2 reads YSLEER. This CDR3 spans 16 amino acids.

The chain carries TRBV7-9 and TRBJ2-7, with 8 bases lining up with TRBD1. This CDR3 has 14 amino acids. Germline V lookup: CDR1 SEHNR, CDR2 FQNEAQ (reference sequence). The ends lost 6 bases at V and 3 bases at J; junction bases unmatched: 7. The CDR3 sequence: CASSRQGSIYEQYF. CDR3 DNA: TGTGCCAGCAGTCGACAGGGGAGCATCTACGAGCAGTACTTC.

V and J are TRBV4-3 and TRBJ2-2, with TRBD2 identical over 11 bases. CDR3 length: 20 amino acids. Germline loops: CDR1 LGHNA, CDR2 YSLEER. V lost 0 bases, J lost 3 bases, and 12 bases stayed unmatched. The CDR3 sequence: CASSQDAILAGDIYTGELFF. The DNA for the CDR3 is TGCGCCAGCAGCCAAGATGCTATACTAGCGGGGGATATCTACACCGGGGAGCTGTTTTTT.

The chain joins TRBV10-3 to TRBJ1-1; D unresolved. Trimming removed 3 bases at V and 4 bases at J, with 12 bases between. CDR1 and CDR2 from the germline V gene are ENHRY and SYGVKD. CDR3 length equals 14 residues. In DNA, the CDR3 is TGTGCCATCAGTGACCCTCGTGGGCTCACTGAAGCTTTCTTT. It is translated as CAISDPRGLTEAFF.

This clone was detected only once. The rearrangement links TRBV27 to TRBJ1-1, with 11 bases identical to TRBD1. The V segment lost 5 bases and the J segment 7 bases; nucleotides outside the gene matches: 6. This CDR3 spans 14 amino acids. The germline gives CDR1 MNHEY, CDR2 SMNVEV (reference sequence). CDR3 DNA: TGTGCCAGCAGTCCGGGACAGGGGGTGATTGAAGCTTTCTTT. Amino acids: CASSPGQGVIEAFF.

This chain joins TRBV5-5 and TRBJ1-2, with a weak D call TRBD1 (5 bases). The CDR3 extends over 13 amino acids. V lost 1 base to trimming and J lost 7 bases, with 11 bases between them. The germline V gene has CDR1 SGHKS and CDR2 YYEKEE (reference sequence). CDR3 amino acids: CASSLWGSGGYTF. CDR3 in DNA: TGTGCCAGCAGCTTGTGGGGCTCCGGTGGCTACACCTTC.

The chain uses TRBV19 and TRBJ1-5; 10 nucleotides agree with TRBD1. The CDR3 runs to 13 residues. CDR1 is LNHDA and CDR2 is SQIVND in the germline V gene (reference sequence). V lost 8 bases to trimming and J lost 11 bases; unmatched junction nucleotides: 9. In DNA, the CDR3 is TGTGCCAGTGGGGACAGGGGCTGGTGGTCCCAGCATTTT. Translating gives CASGDRGWWSQHF.

The V gene is TRBV4-3, the J gene TRBJ2-2, with a tentative D call TRBD2 (5 bases). This CDR3 region has 14 residues. The germline V gene has CDR1 LGHNA and CDR2 YSLEER. The germline V and J ends were trimmed by 6 bases and 4 bases, with 12 bases remaining between them. The CDR3 protein is CASRAVAGTGELFF. CDR3 nucleotides: TGCGCCAGCAGAGCGGTTGCGGGCACCGGGGAGCTGTTTTTT.

The J gene is TRBJ1-5, the V gene TRBV4-2; D uncertain. CDR1 and CDR2 from the germline V gene are LGHNA and YNFKEQ. This CDR3 region has 14 residues. Deletions cut 0 bases from V and 6 bases from J, with 9 bases between. The CDR3 DNA reads TGTGCCAGCAGCCAAGAAAAAGGCGGTCAGCCCCAGCATTTT. Protein product: CASSQEKGGQPQHF.

A few counts support this clone. The rearrangement uses TRBV10-3 and TRBJ1-6; 8 bases agree with TRBD1. The CDR3 has 15 residues. Per the germline V gene, CDR1 is ENHRY and CDR2 is SYGVKD. V was clipped by 6 bases and J by 5 bases; unmatched bases: 6. This chain's CDR3 is CAIRKETGDNSPLHF. In nucleotides, the CDR3 is TGTGCCATCAGGAAAGAGACAGGGGATAATTCACCCCTCCACTTT.

The rearrangement uses TRBV11-2 and TRBJ2-7; 9 nucleotides line up with TRBD1. The CDR3 runs to 13 residues. The germline V gene has CDR1 SGHAT and CDR2 FQNNGV. V was pared by 4 bases and J by 7 bases, with 5 bases of the junction left unmatched. CDR3 nucleotides: TGTGCCAGCAGCTCGGGACAGGGCCTTGAGCAGTACTTC. This sequence encodes CASSSGQGLEQYF.

This chain links TRBV2 with TRBJ2-7, with 10 bases identical to TRBD2. The CDR3 is 20 amino acids. Germline loops: CDR1 SNHLY, CDR2 FYNNEI. With V trimmed by 1 base and J by 1 base, 16 bases remained unmatched. CDR3 amino acids: CASSEVPRSHLTSGSYEQYF. For the CDR3, the DNA is TGTGCCAGCAGTGAAGTCCCCCGCTCTCACTTGACTAGCGGGTCCTACGAGCAGTACTTC. Variable domain in full (rest from reference TRBV2 and TRBJ2-7): EPEVTQTPSHQVTQMGQEVILRCVPISNHLYFYWYRQILGQKVEFLVSFYNNEISEKSEIFDDQFSVERPDGSNFTLKIRSTKLEDSAMYFCASSEVPRSHLTSGSYEQYFGPGTRLTVT.

The rearrangement uses TRBV4-3 and TRBJ1-4; weak D call: TRBD1 (5 bases). The V end lost 0 bases, the J end lost 6 bases, and 11 bases lay between the germline ends. The germline gives CDR1 LGHNA, CDR2 YSLEER. This CDR3 comprises 15 residues. This chain's CDR3 is CASSQDYDSDEKLFF. The CDR3 nucleotides read TGCGCCAGCAGCCAAGATTACGACAGCGATGAAAAACTGTTTTTT.

This chain connects TRBV6-1 to TRBJ2-1; 10 nucleotides line up with TRBD2. The ends lost 7 bases at V and 8 bases at J; junction bases unmatched: 11. Germline loops: CDR1 MNHNS, CDR2 SASEGT. CDR3 size: 15 residues. The CDR3 bases are TGTGCCAGCACCACCTTAGCGGGGGGAATATATGAGCAGTTCTTC. Amino acids: CASTTLAGGIYEQFF.

The V and J genes are TRBV6-5 and TRBJ1-4; 9 positions match TRBD1. The CDR3 is made up of 14 amino acids. The germline gives CDR1 MNHEY, CDR2 SVGAGI. V dropped 2 bases and J dropped 8; count of bases not matched to a gene: 3. Here the CDR3 DNA reads TGTGCCAGCAGTTACGGGACAGGGTACGAAAAACTGTTTTTT. It specifies CASSYGTGYEKLFF.